This T cell receptor (beta chain) was found in a study of cytomegalovirus exposure and HLA in healthy donors. The germline V and J ends were trimmed by 0 bases and 8 bases, with 14 bases remaining between them. The CDR3 contains 14 residues. CDR1 SGHNT and CDR2 YYREEE come from the germline V gene (reference sequence). The study ran its PCR with 60 Vbeta and 13 Jbeta primers. Sequencing used immunoSEQ multiplex PCR; TCRdb keeps in-frame clones, though not all of them. This sample's table reports 70,000 or so clones. While unrecorded immune exposures were likely, the donors were nominally healthy when sampled. On this clone: What it binds is not known.

Notes on the study in general: V- and J-gene trimming of TCR beta was linked (in a later analysis) to a missense DCLRE1C variant. Available immune exposure information was restricted to CMV serostatus only. A few chains tied to CMV proved CMV antigen-specific in vitro.

This clonotype originated in a female donor in good health and CMV-seropositive. Sequencing used PBMCs. The chain carries TRBV5-4 and TRBJ1-2; a possible D gene is TRBD1 (5 bases). CDR3 sequence reads: CASSLVSGLEGYTF. DNA of the CDR3: TGTGCCAGCAGCTTGGTATCAGGGTTGGAAGGCTACACCTTC.